This TCR beta chain came from a study of T cell clones after liver transplantation. Study details: A pre-transplant mixed lymphocyte reaction with TCRbeta sequencing defined graft-donor-reactive clones followed in post-transplant blood.

Trimming shortened V by 4 bases and J by 5 bases, and 14 bases separated the two germline ends. The CDR3 is 14 residues long. Germline V gene sequence: CDR1 GTSNPN, CDR2 SVGIG (reference sequence). The assay was immunoSEQ multiplex PCR, and TCRdb's table has in-frame clones only and misses some. The sample yields 20,000 to 30,000 clones, around three quarters seen once. This specimen consisted of CD4+ T cells from blood, obtained before liver transplant. The chain joins TRBV30 to TRBJ2-2; weak D call: TRBD2 (6 bases). The source of this sequence is a human donor who received a liver transplant. CDR3 bases: TGTGCCTGGACTCGCGGGACGGGGACCGGGGAGCTGTTTTTT. Its translation is CAWTRGTGTGELFF. Looking up the rest from reference TRBV30 and TRBJ2-2 gives the full variable domain: SQTIHQWPATLVQPVGSPLSLECTVEGTSNPNLYWYRQAAGRGLQLLFYSVGIGQISSEVPQNLSASRPQDRQFILSSKKLLLSDSGFYLCAWTRGTGTGELFFGEGSRLTVL.